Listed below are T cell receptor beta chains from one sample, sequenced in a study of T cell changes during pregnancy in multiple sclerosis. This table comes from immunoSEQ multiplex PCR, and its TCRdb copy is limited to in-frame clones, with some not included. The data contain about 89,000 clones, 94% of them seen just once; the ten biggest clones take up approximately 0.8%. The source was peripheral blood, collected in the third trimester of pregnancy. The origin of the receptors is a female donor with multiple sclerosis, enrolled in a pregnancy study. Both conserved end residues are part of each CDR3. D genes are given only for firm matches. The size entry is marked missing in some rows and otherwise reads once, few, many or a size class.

TGTGCCAGCAGCCCTGGCGGGGCAAATGTCTACGAGCAGTACTTC,CASSPGGANVYEQYF,-,TRBV11-2,-,TRBJ2-7
TGCGCCAGCAGCTTGGGACCCCACAGGGGCCAAAACTATGGCTACACCTTC,CASSLGPHRGQNYGYTF,-,TRBV5-1,TRBD1,TRBJ1-2
TGCAGCGTTGTTCTAGCGGGCACAGATACGCAGTATTTT,CSVVLAGTDTQYF,-,TRBV29-1,TRBD2,TRBJ2-3
TGTGCCAGCAGAGGGGATTCTGGAAACACCATATATTTT,CASRGDSGNTIYF,-,TRBV27,-,TRBJ1-3
TGCGCCAGCAGCCAAGAGTTGGGAGCGGGAGTAGGAGTAAATGAGCAGTTCTTC,CASSQELGAGVGVNEQFF,-,TRBV4-3,TRBD2,TRBJ2-1
TGTGCCAGCAGCTTGGCCCCTCTAGGGGTTGGCTATGGCTACACCTTC,CASSLAPLGVGYGYTF,-,TRBV5-4,-,TRBJ1-2
TGTGCCAGCAGCACCGACAGGGTTGGAAACACCATATATTTT,CASSTDRVGNTIYF,-,TRBV7-9,TRBD1,TRBJ1-3
TGTGCCAGCAGCTTAGGGCGACTAGCGGGACTTAGCTCCTACGAGCAGTACTTC,CASSLGRLAGLSSYEQYF,-,TRBV7-2,TRBD2,TRBJ2-7
TGTGCCAGTGGAGGGGGGGGCTATGGCTACACCTTC,CASGGGGYGYTF,-,TRBV19,-,TRBJ1-2
TGTGCCAGTAGTTGGAGGGGCACTGAAGCTTTCTTT,CASSWRGTEAFF,-,TRBV19,-,TRBJ1-1
TGTGCCAGCAGTTACTTACAGAAAGAGACCCAGTACTTC,CASSYLQKETQYF,-,TRBV6-6,-,TRBJ2-5
TGTGCCTGGAGAAACACCCGCTCCTACAATGAGCAGTTCTTC,CAWRNTRSYNEQFF,-,TRBV30,-,TRBJ2-1
TGCGCCAGCAGCTTGGGACAGGGGGTCTCCTACGAGCAGTACTTC,CASSLGQGVSYEQYF,once,TRBV5-1,TRBD1,TRBJ2-7
TGTGCCAGCAGCGTTACGGCGCGGGACTACGAGCAGTACTTC,CASSVTARDYEQYF,-,TRBV7-8,-,TRBJ2-7
TGTGCCAGTAGTATGAGGGCTGAAAAACTGTTTTTT,CASSMRAEKLFF,-,TRBV19,-,TRBJ1-4
TGCGCCAGCAGCTTTGGACTAGCGGGTTACCAAGAGACCCAGTACTTC,CASSFGLAGYQETQYF,-,TRBV5-1,TRBD2,TRBJ2-5
TGTGCCAGCAAAGGGACTAGCGGAACCTACGAGCAGTACTTC,CASKGTSGTYEQYF,-,TRBV6-6,TRBD2,TRBJ2-7
TGCAGCGTACCGGCTCGAGGACTCTACAATGAGCAGTTCTTC,CSVPARGLYNEQFF,-,TRBV29-1,-,TRBJ2-1
TGTGCCAGCAGTGACTCGGCTAGCGGGGACTACAATGAGCAGTTCTTC,CASSDSASGDYNEQFF,-,TRBV6-4,TRBD2,TRBJ2-1
TGCGCCAGCAGCCAGCCGGGACTAGCGGTTACAGATACGCAGTATTTT,CASSQPGLAVTDTQYF,once,TRBV4-1,TRBD2,TRBJ2-3
TGTGCCAGCAGCGACAGGGGGGGAGGCACTGAAGCTTTCTTT,CASSDRGGGTEAFF,-,TRBV7-9,TRBD1,TRBJ1-1
TGTGCCAGTACCCCCGAGGGCAGGGGTCTCACAGATACGCAGTATTTT,CASTPEGRGLTDTQYF,-,TRBV19,-,TRBJ2-3
TGTGCCAGCAGGGGAAAACAGGGGTTTGGCACAGATACGCAGTATTTT,CASRGKQGFGTDTQYF,-,TRBV11-2,TRBD1,TRBJ2-3
TGTGCCAGCAGTTTGGGACAGGGATTAACAGATACGCAGTATTTT,CASSLGQGLTDTQYF,-,TRBV28,TRBD1,TRBJ2-3
TGTGCCAGCAGCGAGACAGGGGGGAAGCTGTTTTTT,CASSETGGKLFF,-,TRBV5-5,TRBD1,TRBJ2-2
TGCGCCAGCAGCCTCATACCCGGGACAGGGAGGACCGGGGAGCTGTTTTTT,CASSLIPGTGRTGELFF,-,TRBV5-1,TRBD1,TRBJ2-2
TGTGCCAGCAAGGGGTGGAAAAGCCAAGAGACCCAGTACTTC,CASKGWKSQETQYF,-,TRBV28,-,TRBJ2-5
TGTGCCAGCAGTTTAGGGCAGTACAATGAGCAGTTCTTC,CASSLGQYNEQFF,-,TRBV28,-,TRBJ2-1
TGTGCCAGCAGCTCGTTCTCGGTGTATCCCCATGAAAAACTGTTTTTT,CASSSFSVYPHEKLFF,once,TRBV5-6,-,TRBJ1-4
TGTGCCAGCAGCACTGGGGGCCTGGATACGCAGTATTTT,CASSTGGLDTQYF,-,TRBV9,-,TRBJ2-3
TGTGCCAGCAGCGTACCAGGGGTGAATGAGCAGTTCTTC,CASSVPGVNEQFF,-,TRBV9,-,TRBJ2-1
TGCGCCAGCAGCTCGGACAGTGCCTATGGCTACACCTTC,CASSSDSAYGYTF,-,TRBV5-1,-,TRBJ1-2
TGTGCCCGGCAGAGCGGGAGGGCCACCGAGCAGTACTTC,CARQSGRATEQYF,-,TRBV30,TRBD2,TRBJ2-7
TGTGCCAGCAGCGGGGGGGGAGGAAAAAACATTCAGTACTTC,CASSGGGGKNIQYF,-,TRBV13,TRBD2,TRBJ2-4
TGTGCCAGCAGCGTGCAGGGGTGGAGCACAGATACGCAGTATTTT,CASSVQGWSTDTQYF,-,TRBV5-8,-,TRBJ2-3
TGTGCCAGCAGCTTAGCGGGCGCAACCCGAAGAAACACCATATATTTT,CASSLAGATRRNTIYF,-,TRBV7-9,-,TRBJ1-3
TGTGCCAGTAGTATAGATCGGGAGTCTAGCAATCAGCCCCAGCATTTT,CASSIDRESSNQPQHF,-,TRBV19,-,TRBJ1-5
TGTGCCAGCAGTGACCCTTGGACACCGACCGGGGAGCTGTTTTTT,CASSDPWTPTGELFF,few,TRBV27,-,TRBJ2-2
TGTGCCAGCAGCTTGAGCGGGTGGGGTACCTCAGATACGCAGTATTTT,CASSLSGWGTSDTQYF,-,TRBV5-6,-,TRBJ2-3
TGTGCCAGCTCAAATCTAGCGGGAGAGATCTTCTACGAGCAGTACTTC,CASSNLAGEIFYEQYF,-,TRBV18,TRBD2,TRBJ2-7
TGTGCCAGCAGCTTAAAACCAGGGGGTAGAATGACTGAAGCTTTCTTT,CASSLKPGGRMTEAFF,-,TRBV7-9,TRBD1,TRBJ1-1
TGTGCCAGCACCGACCCGGGAGCCTACGAGCAGTACTTC,CASTDPGAYEQYF,-,TRBV4-2,-,TRBJ2-7
TGTGCCAGCAGTTTCTTGGGACAGAACTATGGCTACACCTTC,CASSFLGQNYGYTF,-,TRBV27,TRBD1,TRBJ1-2
TGTGCCAGCGCGGGGGGCCAAGAGACCCAGTACTTC,CASAGGQETQYF,once,TRBV5-6,TRBD2,TRBJ2-5
TGTGCCAGCAGCCTCGGGACTAGCGGAGGAGATACGCAGTATTTT,CASSLGTSGGDTQYF,-,TRBV5-4,TRBD2,TRBJ2-3
TGTGCCAGCAGTTTGCTGGGACAGAACCTTGAAGCTTTCTTT,CASSLLGQNLEAFF,-,TRBV27,TRBD1,TRBJ1-1
TGTGCCAGCAGTTCAGGGGGCGCCGATGAAAAACTGTTTTTT,CASSSGGADEKLFF,-,TRBV27,TRBD1,TRBJ1-4
TGTGCCAGCAAGGACGGGAGGTCTGAAGCTTTCTTT,CASKDGRSEAFF,-,TRBV7-9,-,TRBJ1-1
TGTGCCAGCAGCCCCGGACAGGTGGCAAACACCGGGGAGCTGTTTTTT,CASSPGQVANTGELFF,-,TRBV2,TRBD1,TRBJ2-2